This paragraph covers one T cell receptor (beta chain) sequence. The data derive from a study of blood T cell repertoires in COVID-19. TCRdb's table, derived via immunoSEQ multiplex PCR, lists solely in-frame clones and lacks some. The sample includes about 370,000 clones, nearly 90% seen only once; the top ten take 6% to 7.5%. Germline V gene sequence: CDR1 DFQATT, CDR2 SNEGSKA (reference sequence). V dropped 2 bases and J dropped 11; count of bases not matched to a gene: 1. The CDR3 contains 10 residues. The genes are TRBV20-1 and TRBJ1-1; 8 nucleotides match TRBD1. The material sequenced was peripheral blood. The TCR was taken from a man aged 18 to 30 with active or convalescent COVID-19. The CDR3 sequence is CSARTGGAFF. The CDR3 nucleotides are TGCAGTGCTAGAACAGGGGGGGCTTTCTTT.